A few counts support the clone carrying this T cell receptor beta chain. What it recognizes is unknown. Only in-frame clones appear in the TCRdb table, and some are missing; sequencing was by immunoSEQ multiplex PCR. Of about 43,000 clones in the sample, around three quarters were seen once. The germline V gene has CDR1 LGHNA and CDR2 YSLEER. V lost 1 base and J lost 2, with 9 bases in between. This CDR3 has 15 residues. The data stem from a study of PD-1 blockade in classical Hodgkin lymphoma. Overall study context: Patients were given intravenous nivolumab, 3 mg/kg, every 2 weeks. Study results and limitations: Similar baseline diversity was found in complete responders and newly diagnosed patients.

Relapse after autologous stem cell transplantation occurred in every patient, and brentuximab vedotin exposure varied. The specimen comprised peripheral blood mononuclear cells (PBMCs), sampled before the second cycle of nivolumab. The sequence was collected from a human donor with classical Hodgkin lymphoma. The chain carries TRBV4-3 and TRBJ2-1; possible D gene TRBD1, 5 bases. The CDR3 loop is CASSQADRTYNEQFF. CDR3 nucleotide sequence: TGCGCCAGCAGCCAAGCTGACAGAACCTACAATGAGCAGTTCTTC.